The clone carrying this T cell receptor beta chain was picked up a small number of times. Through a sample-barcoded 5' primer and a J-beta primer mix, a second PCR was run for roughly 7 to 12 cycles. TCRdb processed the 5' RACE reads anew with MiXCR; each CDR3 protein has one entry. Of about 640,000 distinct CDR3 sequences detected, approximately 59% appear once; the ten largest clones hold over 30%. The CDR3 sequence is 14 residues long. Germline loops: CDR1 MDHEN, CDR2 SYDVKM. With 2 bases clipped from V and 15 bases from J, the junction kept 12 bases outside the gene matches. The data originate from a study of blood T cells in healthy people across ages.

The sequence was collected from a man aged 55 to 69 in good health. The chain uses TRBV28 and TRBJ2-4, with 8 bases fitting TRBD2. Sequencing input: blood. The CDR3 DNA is TGTGCCAGCAGTTTAAGGGCTGCCGGGGGGGCCCTGTACTTC. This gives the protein CASSLRAAGGALYF.